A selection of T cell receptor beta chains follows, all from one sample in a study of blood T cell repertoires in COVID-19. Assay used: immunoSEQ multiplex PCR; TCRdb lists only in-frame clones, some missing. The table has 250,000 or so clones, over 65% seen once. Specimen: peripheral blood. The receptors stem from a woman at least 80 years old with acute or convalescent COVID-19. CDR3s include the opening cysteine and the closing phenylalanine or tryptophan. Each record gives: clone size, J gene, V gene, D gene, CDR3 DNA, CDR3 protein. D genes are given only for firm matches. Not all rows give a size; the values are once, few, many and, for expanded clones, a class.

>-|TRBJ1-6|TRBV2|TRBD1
TGTGCCAGCAGTCCGGGACAGACCGATAATTCACCCCTCCACTTT
CASSPGQTDNSPLHF
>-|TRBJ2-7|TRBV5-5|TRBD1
TGTGCCAGCAGCTCGGCGGGGACAGGGGGCTACGAGCAGTACTTC
CASSSAGTGGYEQYF
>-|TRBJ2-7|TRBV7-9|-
TGTGCCAGCAGCCCTACAGCCTACGAGCAGTACTTC
CASSPTAYEQYF
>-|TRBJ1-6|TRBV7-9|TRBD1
TGTGCCAGCAGCGTAGGGGACAGGGACGGGTCACCCCTCCACTTT
CASSVGDRDGSPLHF
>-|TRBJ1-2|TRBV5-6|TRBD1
TGTGCCAGCAGCTTGGGACAGGGGGTAACTGGGGGCTACACCTTC
CASSLGQGVTGGYTF
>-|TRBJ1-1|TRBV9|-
TGTGCCAGCGGGGCAGGCGGGAGTGAAGCTTTCTTT
CASGAGGSEAFF
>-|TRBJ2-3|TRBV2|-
TGTGCCAGCAGTGTAATTGATACGCAGTATTTT
CASSVIDTQYF
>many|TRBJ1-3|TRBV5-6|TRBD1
TGTGCCAGCAGCTTGCGGGGGACAGGGCGAAACACCATATATTTT
CASSLRGTGRNTIYF
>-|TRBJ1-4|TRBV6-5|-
TGTGCCACCGCGGAGGGTAATAAACTGTTTTTT
CATAEGNKLFF
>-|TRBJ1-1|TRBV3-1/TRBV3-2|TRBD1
TGTGCCAGCAGCGTACAGGGGGGGGACACTGAAGCTTTCTTT
CASSVQGGDTEAFF
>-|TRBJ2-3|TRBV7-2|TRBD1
TGTGCCAGCAGCCTAGGGACAGGGGCCACAGATACGCAGTATTTT
CASSLGTGATDTQYF
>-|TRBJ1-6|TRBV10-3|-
TGTGCCATCAGTGAGTCATTGGGCCGCGCATATAATTCACCCCTCCACTTT
CAISESLGRAYNSPLHF
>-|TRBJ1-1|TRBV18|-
TGTGCCAGCTCGTCAGGGCTGAACACTGAAGCTTTCTTT
CASSSGLNTEAFF
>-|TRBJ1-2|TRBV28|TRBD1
TGTGCCAGCAGACCTGGCGACGGGACAGGGACTGATGGCTACACCTTC
CASRPGDGTGTDGYTF
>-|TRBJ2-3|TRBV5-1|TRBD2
TGCGCCAGCAGCATTAGCGGGATCCCCACAGATACGCAGTATTTT
CASSISGIPTDTQYF
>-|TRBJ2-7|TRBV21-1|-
TGTGCCAGCAGCAGCAAGACTAGCGGGAGCTCCTACGAGCAGTACTTC
CASSSKTSGSSYEQYF
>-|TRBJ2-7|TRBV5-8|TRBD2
TGTGCCAGCAGCACCCAACTAGCGGGGGGGGACGAGCAGTACTTC
CASSTQLAGGDEQYF
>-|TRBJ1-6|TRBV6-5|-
TGTGCCAGCAGTTACTTGTGGCAGTCTAATTCACCCCTCCACTTT
CASSYLWQSNSPLHF
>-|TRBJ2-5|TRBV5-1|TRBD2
TGCGCCAGCAATCGGGGAGGGAAACAAGAGACCCAGTACTTC
CASNRGGKQETQYF
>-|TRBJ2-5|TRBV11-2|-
TGTGCCAGCAGCTTAGTTTTCGGACAGCAAGAGACCCAGTACTTC
CASSLVFGQQETQYF
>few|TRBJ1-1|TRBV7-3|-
TGTGCCAGCAGCTTAGGGACATATGGCACTGAAGCTTTCTTT
CASSLGTYGTEAFF
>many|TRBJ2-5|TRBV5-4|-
TGTGCCAGCAGCCGAGATTTTCAGGGCTATGAGACCCAGTACTTC
CASSRDFQGYETQYF
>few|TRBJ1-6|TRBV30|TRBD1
TGTGCCTGGAGTGTACAGGGGGCAAGGAATTCACCCCTCCACTTT
CAWSVQGARNSPLHF
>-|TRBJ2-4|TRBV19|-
TGTGCCAGTAGGGAGGGGGACAGAAAAAACATTCAGTACTTC
CASREGDRKNIQYF
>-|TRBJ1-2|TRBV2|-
TGTGCCAGCAGTGAATGGGCAGGGGAGGGCTACACCTTC
CASSEWAGEGYTF
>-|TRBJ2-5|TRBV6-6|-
TGTGCCAGCAGTTATCCCCGAGAGACCCAGTACTTC
CASSYPRETQYF
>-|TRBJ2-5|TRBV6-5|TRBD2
TGTGCCAGCCTAGATGGGGGACTAGCGAAGGAGACCCAGTACTTC
CASLDGGLAKETQYF
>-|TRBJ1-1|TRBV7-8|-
TGTGCCAGCAGCCCCCCCGGGGGGAGAGCTTTCTTT
CASSPPGGRAFF
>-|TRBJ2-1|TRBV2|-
TGTGCCAGCAGTGAAGCGCTTCGGCCCCTAGGGGGTGCATACGAGCAGTTCTTC
CASSEALRPLGGAYEQFF
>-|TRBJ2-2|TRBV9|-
TGTGCCAGCAGCCGGGAGGGGGCTCGGGACACCGGGGAGCTGTTTTTT
CASSREGARDTGELFF
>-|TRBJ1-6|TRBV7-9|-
TGTGCCAGCAGCCCCCGAGGCAGGGGATACAATTCACCCCTCCACTTT
CASSPRGRGYNSPLHF
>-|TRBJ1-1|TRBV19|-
TGTGCCAGTAGTACAGGGGCGAACACTGAAGCTTTCTTT
CASSTGANTEAFF
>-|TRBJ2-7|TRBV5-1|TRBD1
TGCGCCAGCAGCTTAACAGGGGGCGGCCCCTTTTCCTACGAGCAGTACTTC
CASSLTGGGPFSYEQYF
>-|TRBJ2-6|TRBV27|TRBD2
TGTGCCAGCAAACGGGAGGGCCAATCTGGGGCCAACGTCCTGACTTTC
CASKREGQSGANVLTF
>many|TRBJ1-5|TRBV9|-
TGTGCCAGCAGCGTAGGGACTGTGGGCAATCAGCCCCAGCATTTT
CASSVGTVGNQPQHF
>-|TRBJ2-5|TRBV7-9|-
TGTGCCAGCAGCTTATCGTCCCAGGCCGCAGAGACCCAGTACTTC
CASSLSSQAAETQYF
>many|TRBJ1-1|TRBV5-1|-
TGCGCCAGCGCGCTGCGATCGAACACTGAAGCTTTCTTT
CASALRSNTEAFF
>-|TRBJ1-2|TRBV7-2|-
TGTGCCAGCAGCTCGTACGGGGCTAACTATGGCTACACCTTC
CASSSYGANYGYTF
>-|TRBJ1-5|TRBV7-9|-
TGTGCCAGCAGCCCCTCGGACAGCAACCTCAATCAGCCCCAGCATTTT
CASSPSDSNLNQPQHF
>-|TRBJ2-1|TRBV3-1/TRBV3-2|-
TGTGCCAGCAGCCATTGGGCTACTGTCACCAATGAGCAGTTCTTC
CASSHWATVTNEQFF
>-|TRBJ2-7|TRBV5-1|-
TGCGCCAGCAGCCCATCCTCCTACGAGCAGTACTTC
CASSPSSYEQYF
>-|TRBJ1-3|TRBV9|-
TGTGCCAGCAGCGTAGATTTAGAGAGAAGTGGAAACACCATATATTTT
CASSVDLERSGNTIYF
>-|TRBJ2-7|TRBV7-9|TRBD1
TGTGCCAGCAGCTTATCAGGGGGCCATACCTACGAGCAGTACTTC
CASSLSGGHTYEQYF
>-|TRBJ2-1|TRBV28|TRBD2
TGTGCCAGCAGCCGCCCGACTAGCGGGAGAGTTAATGAGCAGTTCTTC
CASSRPTSGRVNEQFF
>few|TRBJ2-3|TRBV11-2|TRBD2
TGTGCCAGCAGCTTAGATAGCGGGAGTGGGATTTTAGATACGCAGTATTTT
CASSLDSGSGILDTQYF
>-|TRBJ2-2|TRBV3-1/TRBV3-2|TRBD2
TGTGCCAGCAGCCCCCCTTGGACTAGCGGGAGGGCCAGGGCCGGGGAGCTGTTTTTT
CASSPPWTSGRARAGELFF
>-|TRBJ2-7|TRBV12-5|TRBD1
TGTGCTAGTGGTTTGGTAAGACAGGGCCACGAGCAGTACTTC
CASGLVRQGHEQYF
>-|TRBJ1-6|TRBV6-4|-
TGTGCCAGCAGTCGTGACACCTCTAATTCACCCCTCCACTTT
CASSRDTSNSPLHF